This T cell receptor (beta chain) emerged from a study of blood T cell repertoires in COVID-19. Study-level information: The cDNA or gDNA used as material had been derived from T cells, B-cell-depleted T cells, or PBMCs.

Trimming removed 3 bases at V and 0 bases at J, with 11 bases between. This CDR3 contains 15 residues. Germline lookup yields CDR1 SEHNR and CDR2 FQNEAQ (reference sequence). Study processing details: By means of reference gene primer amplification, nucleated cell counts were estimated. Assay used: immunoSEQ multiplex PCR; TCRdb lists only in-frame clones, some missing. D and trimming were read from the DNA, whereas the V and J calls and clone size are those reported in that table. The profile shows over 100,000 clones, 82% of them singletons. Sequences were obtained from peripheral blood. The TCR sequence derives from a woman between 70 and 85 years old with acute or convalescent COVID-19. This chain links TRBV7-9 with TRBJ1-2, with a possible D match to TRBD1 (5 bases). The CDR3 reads CASSLYDSTNYGYTF. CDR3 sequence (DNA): TGTGCCAGCAGCTTGTATGACAGTACTAACTATGGCTACACCTTC.